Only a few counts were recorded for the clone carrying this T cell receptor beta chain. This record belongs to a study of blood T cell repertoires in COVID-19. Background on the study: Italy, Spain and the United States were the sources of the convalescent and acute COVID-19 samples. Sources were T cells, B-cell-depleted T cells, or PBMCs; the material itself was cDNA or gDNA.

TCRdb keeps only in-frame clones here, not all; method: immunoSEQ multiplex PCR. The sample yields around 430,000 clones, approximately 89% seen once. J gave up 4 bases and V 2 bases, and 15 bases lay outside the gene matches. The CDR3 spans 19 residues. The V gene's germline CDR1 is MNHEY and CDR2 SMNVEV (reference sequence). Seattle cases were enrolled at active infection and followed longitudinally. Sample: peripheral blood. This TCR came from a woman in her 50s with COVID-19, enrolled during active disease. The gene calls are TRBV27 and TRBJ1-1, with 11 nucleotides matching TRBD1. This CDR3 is CASSLRHRDRGIRGTEAFF. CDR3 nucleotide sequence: TGTGCCAGCAGTTTAAGACATCGGGACAGGGGGATTCGGGGCACTGAAGCTTTCTTT.